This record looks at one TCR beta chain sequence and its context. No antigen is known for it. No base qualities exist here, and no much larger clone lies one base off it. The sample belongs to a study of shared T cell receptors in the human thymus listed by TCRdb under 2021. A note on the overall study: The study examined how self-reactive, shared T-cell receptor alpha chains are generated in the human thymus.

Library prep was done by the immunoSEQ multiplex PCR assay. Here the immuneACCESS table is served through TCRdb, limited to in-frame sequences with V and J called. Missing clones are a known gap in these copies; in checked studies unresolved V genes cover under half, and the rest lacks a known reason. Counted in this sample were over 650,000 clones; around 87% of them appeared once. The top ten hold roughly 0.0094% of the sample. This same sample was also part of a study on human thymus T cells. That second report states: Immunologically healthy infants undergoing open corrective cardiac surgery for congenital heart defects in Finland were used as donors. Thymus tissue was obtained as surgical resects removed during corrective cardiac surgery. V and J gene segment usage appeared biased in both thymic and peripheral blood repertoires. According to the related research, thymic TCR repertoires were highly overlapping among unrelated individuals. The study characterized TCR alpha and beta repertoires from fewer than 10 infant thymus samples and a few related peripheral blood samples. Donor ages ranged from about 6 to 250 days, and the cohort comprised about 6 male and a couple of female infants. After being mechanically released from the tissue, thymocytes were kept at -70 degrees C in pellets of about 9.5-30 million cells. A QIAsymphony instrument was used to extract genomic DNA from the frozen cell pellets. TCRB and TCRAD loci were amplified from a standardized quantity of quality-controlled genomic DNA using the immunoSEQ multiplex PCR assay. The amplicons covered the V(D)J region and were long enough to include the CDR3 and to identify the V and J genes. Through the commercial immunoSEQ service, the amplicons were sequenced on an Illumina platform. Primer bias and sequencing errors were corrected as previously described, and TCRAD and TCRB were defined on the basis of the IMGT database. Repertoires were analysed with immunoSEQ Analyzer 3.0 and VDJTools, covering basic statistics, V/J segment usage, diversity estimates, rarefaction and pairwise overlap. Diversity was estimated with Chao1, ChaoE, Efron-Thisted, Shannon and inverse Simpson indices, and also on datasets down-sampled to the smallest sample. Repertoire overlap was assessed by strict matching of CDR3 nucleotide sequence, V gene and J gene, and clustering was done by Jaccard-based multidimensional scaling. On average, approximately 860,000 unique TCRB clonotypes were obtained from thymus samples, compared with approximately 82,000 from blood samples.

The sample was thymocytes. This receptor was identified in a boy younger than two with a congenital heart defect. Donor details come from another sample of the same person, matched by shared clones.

The CDR3 is CASSPHCYPSGANVLTF. The sequenced DNA is TGTGCCAGCTCTCCGCACTGCTACCCTTCTGGGGCCAACGTCCTGACTTTC. This chain is built from TRBV28 and TRBJ2-6, with the D gene not clear enough to name. The CDR3 goes from the cysteine to the phenylalanine over 17 residues. Only the CDR3 part of the read is kept: 51 bases, read in frame from the first base. Looking up the germline V gene yields CDR1 MDHEN and CDR2 SYDVKM. The V and J ends are trimmed by 8 bases and 1 base, leaving 18 bases between them. Supplemented by the reference TRBV28 and TRBJ2-6 proteins around the CDR3, the complete variable domain is DVKVTQSSRYLVKRTGEKVFLECVQDMDHENMFWYRQDPGLGLRLIYFSYDVKMKEKGDIPEGYSVSREKKERFSLILESASTNQTSMYLCASSPHCYPSGANVLTFGAGSRLTVL.